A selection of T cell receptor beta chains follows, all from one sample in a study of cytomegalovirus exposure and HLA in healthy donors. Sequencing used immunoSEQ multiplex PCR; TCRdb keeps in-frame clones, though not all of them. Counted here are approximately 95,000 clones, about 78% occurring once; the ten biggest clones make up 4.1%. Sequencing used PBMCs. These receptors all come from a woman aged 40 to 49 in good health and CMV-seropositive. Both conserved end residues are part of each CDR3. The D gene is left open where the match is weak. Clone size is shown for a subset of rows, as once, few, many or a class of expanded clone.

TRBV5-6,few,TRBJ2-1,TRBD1,TGTGCCAGCAGCCCCGGGACAGCTATTGAGCAGTTCTTC,CASSPGTAIEQFF
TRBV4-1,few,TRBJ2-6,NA,TGCGCCAGCAGCCAAGATGGGAGTGGGGCCAACGTCCTGACTTTC,CASSQDGSGANVLTF
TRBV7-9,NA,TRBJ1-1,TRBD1,TGTGCCAGCAGCTTCGTGACAGGGGAGGGCTGGAACACTGAAGCTTTCTTT,CASSFVTGEGWNTEAFF
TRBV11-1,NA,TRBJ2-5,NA,TGTGCCAGCAGCTTAATTGGCAGGAATCAAGAGACCCAGTACTTC,CASSLIGRNQETQYF
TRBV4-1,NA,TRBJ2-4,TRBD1,TGCGCCAGCAGCACCGGGACAGGGGGCGTAGTAGCCAAAAACATTCAGTACTTC,CASSTGTGGVVAKNIQYF
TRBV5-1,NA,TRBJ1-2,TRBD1,TGCGCCAGCAGCATGACAGGGGATTGGGGCTATGGCTACACCTTC,CASSMTGDWGYGYTF
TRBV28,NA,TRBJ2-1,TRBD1,TGTGCCAGCAGTAACCAGGGGGCCAGCTCCTACAATGAGCAGTTCTTC,CASSNQGASSYNEQFF
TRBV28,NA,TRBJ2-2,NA,TGTGCCAGCAGTCCCCTTGGGCGCCCCGGGGAGCTGTTTTTT,CASSPLGRPGELFF
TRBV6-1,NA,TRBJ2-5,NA,TGTGCCAGCAGCTCCCCTCCTTCCACGGTGGAGACCCAGTACTTC,CASSSPPSTVETQYF
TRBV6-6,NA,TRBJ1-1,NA,TGTGCCAGCAGTTTGGACTGGCGGACTGAAGCTTTCTTT,CASSLDWRTEAFF
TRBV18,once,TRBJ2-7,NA,TGTGCCAGCTCACCGGGACACAGCTCCTACGAGCAGTACTTC,CASSPGHSSYEQYF
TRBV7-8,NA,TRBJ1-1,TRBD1,TGTGCCAGCAGCTTTCAAGCCCGGGACAGCCAAGAAGCTTTCTTT,CASSFQARDSQEAFF
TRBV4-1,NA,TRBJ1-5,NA,TGCGCCAGCAGCCAAGGTCCGGGATTCGATCAGCCCCAGCATTTT,CASSQGPGFDQPQHF
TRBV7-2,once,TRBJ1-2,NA,TGTGCCAGCAGCTTAGCTTGGGGCGCAGGCTACACCTTC,CASSLAWGAGYTF
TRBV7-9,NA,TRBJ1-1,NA,TGTGCCAGCAGCCCCCCCGGGGGGGTTTGGACTGAAGCTTTCTTT,CASSPPGGVWTEAFF
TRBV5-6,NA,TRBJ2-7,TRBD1,TGTGCCAGCAGCCCGGGACAGTACCCCTACGAGCAGTACTTC,CASSPGQYPYEQYF
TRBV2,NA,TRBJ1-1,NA,TGTGCCAGCAGAGGAGGGAACACTGAAGCTTTCTTT,CASRGGNTEAFF
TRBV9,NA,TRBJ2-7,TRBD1,TGTGCCAGCAGCCCAGGGGGCTCCTACGAGCAGTACTTC,CASSPGGSYEQYF
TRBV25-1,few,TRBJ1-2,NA,TGTGCCAGCAGTGAAGAGGGTCCCTATGGCTACACCTTC,CASSEEGPYGYTF
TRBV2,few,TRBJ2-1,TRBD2,TGTGCCAGCAGTCTCGGGGGGGCGGGCGACAATGAGCAGTTCTTC,CASSLGGAGDNEQFF
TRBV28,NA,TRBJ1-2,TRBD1,TGTGCCAGTAAGACAGGGGACGATAACTATGGCTACACCTTC,CASKTGDDNYGYTF
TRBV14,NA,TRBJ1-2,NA,TGTGCCAGCAGCCAATTTGCAACAGGGTGGGATGGCTACACCTTC,CASSQFATGWDGYTF
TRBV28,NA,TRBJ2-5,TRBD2,TGTGCCAGCAGTTTGGGGAGCGGGAGTGGGACCCAGTACTTC,CASSLGSGSGTQYF
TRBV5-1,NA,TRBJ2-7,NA,TGCGCCAGCAGCTGGATGGAGTCTTGGGAGCAGTACTTC,CASSWMESWEQYF
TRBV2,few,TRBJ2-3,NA,TGTGCCAGCAGTGAAATAGGCACAGATACGCAGTATTTT,CASSEIGTDTQYF
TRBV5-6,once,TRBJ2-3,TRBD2,TGTGCCAGCAGCTTGGCCACGACTAGCGGCACAGATACGCAGTATTTT,CASSLATTSGTDTQYF
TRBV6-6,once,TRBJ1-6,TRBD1,TGTGCCAGCAGTTCAACAGGGGTAGGTAATTCACCCCTCCACTTT,CASSSTGVGNSPLHF
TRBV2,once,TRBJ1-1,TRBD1,TGTGCCAGCAGCGGACAGGGTCGGACTGAAGCTTTCTTT,CASSGQGRTEAFF
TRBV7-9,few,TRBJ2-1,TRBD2,TGTGCCAGCAGCTATGGACTAGCGGAGTACAATGAGCAGTTCTTC,CASSYGLAEYNEQFF
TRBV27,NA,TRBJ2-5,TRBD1,TGTGCCAGCAGTTCAGGGGGGACCCAGTACTTC,CASSSGGTQYF
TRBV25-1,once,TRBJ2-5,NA,TGTGCCAGCAGTGAGGGGAGGGGGGAGCAGTACTTC,CASSEGRGEQYF
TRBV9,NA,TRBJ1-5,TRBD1,TGTGCCAGCAGCGTAGGCACAGGGGCCCAGCCCCAGCATTTT,CASSVGTGAQPQHF
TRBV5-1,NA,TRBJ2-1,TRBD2,TGCGCCAGCAGCTTGGGAATTAGCGGGTACAATGAGCAGTTCTTC,CASSLGISGYNEQFF
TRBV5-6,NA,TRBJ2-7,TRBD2,TGTGCCAGCAGCTTCCGGACGGGAGGGCCGAGCGAGCAGTACTTC,CASSFRTGGPSEQYF
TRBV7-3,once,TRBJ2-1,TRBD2,TGTGCCAGCAGCTTTACTAGCGGGACCTACAATGAGCAGTTCTTC,CASSFTSGTYNEQFF
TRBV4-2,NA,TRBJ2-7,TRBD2,TGTGCCAGCAGCCAAGATTGGGCGGGAGACGGCGAGCAGTACTTC,CASSQDWAGDGEQYF
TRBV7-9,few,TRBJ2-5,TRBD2,TGTGCCAGCAGCTCCGAGGGGACTAGCGGACAAGAGACCCAGTACTTC,CASSSEGTSGQETQYF
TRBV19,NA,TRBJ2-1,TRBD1,TGTGCCAGTAGTAGAGGCGAGGGGGCGAATGAGCAGTTCTTC,CASSRGEGANEQFF
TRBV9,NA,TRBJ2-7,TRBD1,TGTGCCAGCAGCCCCATAGGGGGCCCCTACGAGCAGTACTTC,CASSPIGGPYEQYF
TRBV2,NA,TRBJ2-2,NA,TGTGCCAGCAGCCCCGTCCAGTCCGGGGAGCTGTTTTTT,CASSPVQSGELFF
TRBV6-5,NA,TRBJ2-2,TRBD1,TGTGCCAGCAGTTTCTGGACAGGCGCGAACACCGGGGAGCTGTTTTTT,CASSFWTGANTGELFF
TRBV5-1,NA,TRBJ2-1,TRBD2,TGCGCCAGCAGGCAACCGGGACTAGCGGACAATGAGCAGTTCTTC,CASRQPGLADNEQFF
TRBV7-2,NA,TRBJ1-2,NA,TGTGCCAGCAGCTTACCGGGAGTAGGAGGCTACACCTTC,CASSLPGVGGYTF
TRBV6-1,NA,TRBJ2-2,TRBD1,TGTGCCAGCAGTACTCGGGACAGGGGGTCCGGGGAGCTGTTTTTT,CASSTRDRGSGELFF
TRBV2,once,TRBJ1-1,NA,TGTGCCAGCTCGCGGCGGCTCAACACTGAAGCTTTCTTT,CASSRRLNTEAFF
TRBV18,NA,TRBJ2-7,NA,TGTGCCAGCTCACCAAGGCGGGCTACCTACGAGCAGTACTTC,CASSPRRATYEQYF
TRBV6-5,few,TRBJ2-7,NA,TGTGCCAGCAGTTACTCGAAAGGACTCGGTGTGAAGCAGTACTTC,CASSYSKGLGVKQYF
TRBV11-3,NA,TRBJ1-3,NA,TGTGCCACCGCCGGGGGCTCTGGAAACACCATATATTTT,CATAGGSGNTIYF
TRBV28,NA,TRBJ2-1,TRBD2,TGTGCCAGCAAAGTAGCGGGAGGGCCCTACAATGAGCAGTTCTTC,CASKVAGGPYNEQFF
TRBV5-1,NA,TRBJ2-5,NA,TGCGCCAGCAGCATTTACACCAGTTACCTGGAGACCCAGTACTTC,CASSIYTSYLETQYF
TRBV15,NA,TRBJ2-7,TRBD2,TGTGCCACCAGCAGAGTGGGACTAGCGGTCTACGAGCAGTACTTC,CATSRVGLAVYEQYF
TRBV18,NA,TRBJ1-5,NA,TGTGCCAGCTCACCACCGTCCGGGGGCAATCAGCCCCAGCATTTT,CASSPPSGGNQPQHF
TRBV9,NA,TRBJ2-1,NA,TGTGCCAGCAGCGTGGGCTATGGCAATGAGCAGTTCTTC,CASSVGYGNEQFF
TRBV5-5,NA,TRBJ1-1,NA,TGTGCCAGCAGCTGGATTCCGGGGGAGAACACTGAAGCTTTCTTT,CASSWIPGENTEAFF
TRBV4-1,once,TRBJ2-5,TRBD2,TGCGCCAGCAGCCAAGGACTAGCGGGTCAAGAGACCCAGTACTTC,CASSQGLAGQETQYF
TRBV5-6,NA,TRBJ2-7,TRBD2,TGTGCCAGCAGCTTTGGCCGCGGGGGCTACGAGCAGTACTTC,CASSFGRGGYEQYF
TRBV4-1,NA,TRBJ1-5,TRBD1,TGCGCCAGCAGCCAAGAGCCCGGGACAGGGGGTCGAGAGCCCCAGCATTTT,CASSQEPGTGGREPQHF
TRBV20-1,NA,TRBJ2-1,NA,TGCAGTGCTCTCGTCAATGAGCAGTTCTTC,CSALVNEQFF
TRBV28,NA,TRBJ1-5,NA,TGTGCCAGCAGTTTAGGTTACCCAGGGGAACAGCCCCAGCATTTT,CASSLGYPGEQPQHF
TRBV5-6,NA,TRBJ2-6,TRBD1,TGTGCCAGCAGCTGGGGACAGGGGTTAAAAGGGGCCAACGTCCTGACTTTC,CASSWGQGLKGANVLTF